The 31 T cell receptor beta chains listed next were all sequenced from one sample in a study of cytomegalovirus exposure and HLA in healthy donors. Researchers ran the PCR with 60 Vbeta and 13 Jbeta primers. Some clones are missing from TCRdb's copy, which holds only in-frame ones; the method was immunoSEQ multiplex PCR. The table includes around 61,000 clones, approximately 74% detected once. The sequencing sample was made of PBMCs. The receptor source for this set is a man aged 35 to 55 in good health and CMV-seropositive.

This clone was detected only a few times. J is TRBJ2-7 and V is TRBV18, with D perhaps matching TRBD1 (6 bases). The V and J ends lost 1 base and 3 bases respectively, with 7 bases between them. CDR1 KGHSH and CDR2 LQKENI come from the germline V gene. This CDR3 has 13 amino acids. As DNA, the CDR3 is TGTGCCAGCTCACCACAGACAGGCTACGAGCAGTACTTC. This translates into CASSPQTGYEQYF.

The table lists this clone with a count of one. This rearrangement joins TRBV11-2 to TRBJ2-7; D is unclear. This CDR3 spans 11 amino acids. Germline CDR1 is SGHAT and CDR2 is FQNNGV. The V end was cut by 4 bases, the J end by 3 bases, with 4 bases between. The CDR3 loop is CASSSYYEQYF. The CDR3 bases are TGTGCCAGCAGCTCCTACTACGAGCAGTACTTC.

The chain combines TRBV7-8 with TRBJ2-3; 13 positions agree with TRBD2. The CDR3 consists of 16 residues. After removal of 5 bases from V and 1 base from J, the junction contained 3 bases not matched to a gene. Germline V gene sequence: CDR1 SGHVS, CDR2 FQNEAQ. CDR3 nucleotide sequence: TGTGCCAGCAGCCTTGGGACTAGCGGGGGCACAGATACGCAGTATTTT. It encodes CASSLGTSGGTDTQYF. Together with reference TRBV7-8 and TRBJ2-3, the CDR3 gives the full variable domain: GAGVSQSPRYKVAKRGQDVALRCDPISGHVSLFWYQQALGQGPEFLTYFQNEAQLDKSGLPSDRFFAERPEGSVSTLKIQRTQQEDSAVYLCASSLGTSGGTDTQYFGPGTRLTVL.

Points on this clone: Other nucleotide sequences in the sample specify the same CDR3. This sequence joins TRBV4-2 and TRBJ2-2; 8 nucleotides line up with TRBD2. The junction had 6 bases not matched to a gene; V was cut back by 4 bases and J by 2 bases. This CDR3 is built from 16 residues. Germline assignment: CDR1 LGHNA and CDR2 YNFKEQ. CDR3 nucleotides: TGTGCCAGCAGCCGGAGCGGGGGCCTTAACACCGGGGAGCTGTTTTTT. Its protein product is CASSRSGGLNTGELFF.

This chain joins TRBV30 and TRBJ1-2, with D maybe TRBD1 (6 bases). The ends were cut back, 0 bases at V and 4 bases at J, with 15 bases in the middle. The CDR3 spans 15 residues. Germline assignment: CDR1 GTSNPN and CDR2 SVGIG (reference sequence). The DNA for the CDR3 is TGTGCCTGGAGTGTTGGGGGCAGAGATAGCTATGGCTACACCTTC. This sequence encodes CAWSVGGRDSYGYTF. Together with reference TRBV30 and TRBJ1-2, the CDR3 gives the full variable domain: SQTIHQWPATLVQPVGSPLSLECTVEGTSNPNLYWYRQAAGRGLQLLFYSVGIGQISSEVPQNLSASRPQDRQFILSSKKLLLSDSGFYLCAWSVGGRDSYGYTFGSGTRLTVV.

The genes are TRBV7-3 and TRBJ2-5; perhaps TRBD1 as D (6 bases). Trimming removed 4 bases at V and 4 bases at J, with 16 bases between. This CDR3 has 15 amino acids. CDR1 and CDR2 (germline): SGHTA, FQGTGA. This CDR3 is CASSSNTGPGETQYF. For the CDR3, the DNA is TGTGCCAGCAGCTCGAATACAGGGCCTGGAGAGACCCAGTACTTC. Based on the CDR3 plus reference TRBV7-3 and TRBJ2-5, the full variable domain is GAGVSQTPSNKVTEKGKYVELRCDPISGHTALYWYRQSLGQGPEFLIYFQGTGAADDSGLPNDRFFAVRPEGSVSTLKIQRTERGDSAVYLCASSSNTGPGETQYFGPGTRLLVL.

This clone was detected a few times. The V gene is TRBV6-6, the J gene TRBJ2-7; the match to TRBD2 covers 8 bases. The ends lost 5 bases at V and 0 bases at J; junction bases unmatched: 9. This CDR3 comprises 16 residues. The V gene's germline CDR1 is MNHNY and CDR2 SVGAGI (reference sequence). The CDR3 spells CASSKPGGESSYEQYF. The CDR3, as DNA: TGTGCCAGCAGTAAACCGGGGGGGGAGAGCTCCTACGAGCAGTACTTC.

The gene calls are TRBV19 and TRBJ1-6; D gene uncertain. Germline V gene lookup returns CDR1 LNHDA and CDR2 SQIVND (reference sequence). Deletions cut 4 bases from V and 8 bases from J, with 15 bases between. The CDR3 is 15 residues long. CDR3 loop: CASSREANLYSPLHF. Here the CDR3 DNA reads TGTGCCAGTAGTAGGGAGGCTAACTTATATTCACCCCTCCACTTT.

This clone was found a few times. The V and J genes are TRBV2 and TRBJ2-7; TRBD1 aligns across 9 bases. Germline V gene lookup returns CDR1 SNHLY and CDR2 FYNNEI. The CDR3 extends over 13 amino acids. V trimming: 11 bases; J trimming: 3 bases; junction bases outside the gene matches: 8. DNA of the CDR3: TGTGCCGCCTGGGGGACAGGGAACTACGAGCAGTACTTC. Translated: CAAWGTGNYEQYF.

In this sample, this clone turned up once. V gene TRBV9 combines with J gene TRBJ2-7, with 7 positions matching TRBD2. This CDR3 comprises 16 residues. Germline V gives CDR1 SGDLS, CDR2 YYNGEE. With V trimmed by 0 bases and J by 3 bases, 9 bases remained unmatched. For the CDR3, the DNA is TGTGCCAGCAGCGTAGCAGCGGGGCAGGAAGTCTACGAGCAGTACTTC. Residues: CASSVAAGQEVYEQYF.

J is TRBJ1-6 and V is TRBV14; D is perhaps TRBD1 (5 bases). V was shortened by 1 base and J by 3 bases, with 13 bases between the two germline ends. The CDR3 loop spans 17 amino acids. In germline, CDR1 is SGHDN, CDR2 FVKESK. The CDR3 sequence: CASSQGSRGFYNSPLHF. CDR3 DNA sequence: TGTGCCAGCAGCCAAGGGTCTAGGGGATTCTATAATTCACCCCTCCACTTT.

The CDR3: CASRTSSSYEQYF. The CDR3 DNA sequence: TGTGCCTCTCGGACTAGCAGTTCCTACGAGCAGTACTTC. J is TRBJ2-5 and V is TRBV6-5; 8 positions match TRBD2. The J call may be mistaken, given a closer DNA end match to TRBJ2-7. Germline CDR1 MNHEY, CDR2 SVGAGI. The CDR3 runs to 13 residues.

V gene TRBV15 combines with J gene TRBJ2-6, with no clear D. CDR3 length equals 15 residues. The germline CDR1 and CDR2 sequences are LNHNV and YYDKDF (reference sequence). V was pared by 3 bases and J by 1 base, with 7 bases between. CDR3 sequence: CATSRLPSGANVLTF. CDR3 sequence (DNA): TGTGCCACCAGCAGGCTACCATCTGGGGCCAACGTCCTGACTTTC.

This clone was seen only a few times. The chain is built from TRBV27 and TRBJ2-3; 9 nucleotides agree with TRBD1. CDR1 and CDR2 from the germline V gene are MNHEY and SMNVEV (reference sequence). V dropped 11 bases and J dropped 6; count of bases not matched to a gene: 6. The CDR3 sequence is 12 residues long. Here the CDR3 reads CASQGAYDTQYF. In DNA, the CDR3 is TGTGCCTCACAGGGGGCTTACGATACGCAGTATTTT.

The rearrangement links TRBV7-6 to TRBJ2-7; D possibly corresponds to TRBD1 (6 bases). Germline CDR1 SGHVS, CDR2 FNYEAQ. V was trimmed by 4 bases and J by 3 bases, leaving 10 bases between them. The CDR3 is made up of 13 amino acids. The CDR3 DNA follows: TGTGCCAGCAGCTCCAGGGGCGACTACGAGCAGTACTTC. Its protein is CASSSRGDYEQYF.

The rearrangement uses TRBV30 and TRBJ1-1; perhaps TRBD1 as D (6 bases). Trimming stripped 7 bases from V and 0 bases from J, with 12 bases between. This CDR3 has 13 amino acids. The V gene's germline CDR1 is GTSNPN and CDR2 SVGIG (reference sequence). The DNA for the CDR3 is TGTGCCTTTACGACAGGCATGAACACTGAAGCTTTCTTT. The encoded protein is CAFTTGMNTEAFF.

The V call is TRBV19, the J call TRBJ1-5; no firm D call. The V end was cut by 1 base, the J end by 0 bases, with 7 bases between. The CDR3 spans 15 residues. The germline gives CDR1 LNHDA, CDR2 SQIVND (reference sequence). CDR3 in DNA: TGTGCCAGTAGTATAGGACTTTATAGCAATCAGCCCCAGCATTTT. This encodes CASSIGLYSNQPQHF.

This CDR3 is CASRGSTYEQYF. The CDR3 DNA reads TGTGCCAGCAGGGGCAGTACCTACGAGCAGTACTTC. The V gene is TRBV2, the J gene TRBJ2-7; D remains ambiguous. From germline, CDR1 is SNHLY and CDR2 FYNNEI. The V and J ends lost 6 bases and 2 bases respectively, with 8 bases between them. The CDR3 is 12 amino acids.

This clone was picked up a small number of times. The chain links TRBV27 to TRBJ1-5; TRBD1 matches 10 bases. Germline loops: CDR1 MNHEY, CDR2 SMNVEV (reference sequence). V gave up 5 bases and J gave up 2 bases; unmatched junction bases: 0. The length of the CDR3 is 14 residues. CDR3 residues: CASSGTGGNQPQHF. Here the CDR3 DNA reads TGTGCCAGCAGTGGGACAGGGGGCAATCAGCCCCAGCATTTT.

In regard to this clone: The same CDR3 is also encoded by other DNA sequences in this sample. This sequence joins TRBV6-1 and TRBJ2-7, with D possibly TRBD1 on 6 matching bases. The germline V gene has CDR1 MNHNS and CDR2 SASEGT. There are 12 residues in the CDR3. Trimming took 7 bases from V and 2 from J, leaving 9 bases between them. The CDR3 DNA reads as TGTGCCAGCAACGACAGGACCTACGAGCAGTACTTC. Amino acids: CASNDRTYEQYF.

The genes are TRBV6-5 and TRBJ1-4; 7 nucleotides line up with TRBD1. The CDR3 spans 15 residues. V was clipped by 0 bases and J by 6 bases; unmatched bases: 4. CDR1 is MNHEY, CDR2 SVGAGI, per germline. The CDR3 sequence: CASSYSSGTDEKLFF. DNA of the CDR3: TGTGCCAGCAGTTACTCGAGTGGGACAGATGAAAAACTGTTTTTT.

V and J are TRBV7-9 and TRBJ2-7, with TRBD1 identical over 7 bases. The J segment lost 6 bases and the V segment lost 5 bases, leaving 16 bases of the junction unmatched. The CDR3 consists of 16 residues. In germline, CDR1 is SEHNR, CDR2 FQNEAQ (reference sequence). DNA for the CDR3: TGTGCCAGCAGCCCCAGAACGGTGGGGGCAGGGGGCGAGCAGTACTTC. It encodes CASSPRTVGAGGEQYF.

The CDR3 protein is CASSPQGRVDIQYF. CDR3 DNA sequence: TGTGCCAGCAGTCCACAGGGTAGGGTTGACATTCAGTACTTC. This chain links TRBV28 with TRBJ2-4, with D possibly being TRBD1 (6 bases). Deletions cut 5 bases from V and 8 bases from J, with 16 bases between. The CDR3 is 14 residues long. From germline, CDR1 is MDHEN and CDR2 SYDVKM.

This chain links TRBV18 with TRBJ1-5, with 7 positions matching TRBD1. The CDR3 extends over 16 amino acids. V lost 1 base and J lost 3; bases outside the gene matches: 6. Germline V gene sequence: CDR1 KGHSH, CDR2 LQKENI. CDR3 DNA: TGTGCCAGCTCACCACGGGACAGCATTACCAATCAGCCCCAGCATTTT. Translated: CASSPRDSITNQPQHF.

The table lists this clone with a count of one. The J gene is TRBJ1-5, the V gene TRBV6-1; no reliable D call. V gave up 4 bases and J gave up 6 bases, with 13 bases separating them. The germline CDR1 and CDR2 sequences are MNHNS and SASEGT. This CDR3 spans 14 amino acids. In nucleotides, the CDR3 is TGTGCCAGCAGTGTCTCCCTTGGCACTCAGCCCCAGCATTTT. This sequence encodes CASSVSLGTQPQHF.

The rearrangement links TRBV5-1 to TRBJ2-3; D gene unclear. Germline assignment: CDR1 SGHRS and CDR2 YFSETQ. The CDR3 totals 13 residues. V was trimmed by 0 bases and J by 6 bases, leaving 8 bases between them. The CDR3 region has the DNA TGCGCCAGCAGCTTGGACCGGGTGGATACGCAGTATTTT. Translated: CASSLDRVDTQYF.

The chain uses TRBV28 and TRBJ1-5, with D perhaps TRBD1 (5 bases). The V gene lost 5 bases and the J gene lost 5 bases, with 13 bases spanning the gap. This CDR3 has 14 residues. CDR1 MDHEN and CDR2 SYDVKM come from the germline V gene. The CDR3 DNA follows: TGTGCCAGCAGTGGGGTACAGGTGTATCAGCCCCAGCATTTT. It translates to CASSGVQVYQPQHF.

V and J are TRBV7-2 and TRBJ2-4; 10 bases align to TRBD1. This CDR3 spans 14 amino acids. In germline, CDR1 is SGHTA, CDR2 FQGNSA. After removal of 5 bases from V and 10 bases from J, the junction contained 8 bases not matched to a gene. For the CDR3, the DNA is TGTGCCAGCAGCGCCGACAGGGGGCGGGGGATTCAGTACTTC. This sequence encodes CASSADRGRGIQYF.

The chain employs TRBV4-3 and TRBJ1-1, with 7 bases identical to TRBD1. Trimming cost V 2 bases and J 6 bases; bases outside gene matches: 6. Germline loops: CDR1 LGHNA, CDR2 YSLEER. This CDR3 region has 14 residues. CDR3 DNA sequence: TGCGCCAGCAGCCAACTCCCACAGGGGTCTGAAGCTTTCTTT. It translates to CASSQLPQGSEAFF.

CDR3 amino acids: CASRIFTSPLWGEQYF. In DNA form, the CDR3 reads TGTGCAAGTCGCATATTCACTAGCCCTCTATGGGGGGAGCAGTACTTC. The chain combines TRBV12-2 with TRBJ2-7; the listed D gene, TRBD2, was not tested against the DNA. TRBV12-2 is classified as a pseudogene. The CDR3 totals 16 residues.

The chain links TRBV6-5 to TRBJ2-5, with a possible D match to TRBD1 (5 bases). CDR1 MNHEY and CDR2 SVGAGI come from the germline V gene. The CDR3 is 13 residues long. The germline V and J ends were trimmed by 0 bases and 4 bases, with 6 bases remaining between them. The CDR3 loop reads CASSYSRVETQYF. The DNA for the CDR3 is TGTGCCAGCAGTTACTCCAGGGTAGAGACCCAGTACTTC.